This entry concerns a single TCR beta chain. There is no known antigen for this receptor. Nothing much larger sits one base from this clone, and base qualities are not available. TCRbeta CDR3 regions were amplified from genomic DNA by means of the immunoSEQ Assay, a bias-controlled multiplex PCR. The source study handled its data this way. Within the assay, amplification of reference gene primers was used to estimate how many nucleated cells each sample contained. Sequence reads were collapsed and filtered to measure the absolute abundance of every unique TCRbeta CDR3 rearrangement. For each sample, productive Simpson clonality was calculated as the square root of Simpson's diversity index across productive rearrangements. Held by TCRdb, this immuneACCESS table contains in-frame sequences only and omits some clones. Under half of the omission traces to an unresolved V gene where checked; the cause of the rest is unknown. The DNA gave D and trimming, while V, J and clone size come from that table. This sample has 250,000 to 300,000 clones in its table, and over 80% of those were observed once. The ten top clones hold roughly a tenth of the sample.

These data are taken from a study of blood T cell repertoires in COVID-19 (dated by TCRdb to 2020 to 2021). About the study as a whole: Samples covering the acute and convalescent phases of COVID-19 were provided by collaborators in the United States, Italy and Spain. Sample metadata almost always included a de-identified subject ID, COVID-19 status, age in years and sex. The prospective study material was composed of cDNA or gDNA derived from T cells, B-cell-depleted T cells, or PBMCs. The samples were drawn from the first 160 participants of the ongoing ImmuneRACE study and from 1,254 subjects provided by 6 global collaborators. The dataset comprised deeply sampled blood TCRbeta repertoires from subjects exposed to, actively infected with, or recovered from COVID-19. The repertoires were released in a freely available public database meant as a resource for research on the immune response to SARS-CoV-2. Where HLA class I and class II types were available, the types were taken from metadata supplied by the sample provider, not from assay-based typing. Overall study outcomes, separate from this receptor: The amount of clinical and demographic metadata varied by source and participant and was provided uncurated.

At one collaborating source in Seattle, patients were enrolled during active infection and were followed longitudinally through the course of disease. Whole blood was collected in K2EDTA tubes by collaborating institutions according to the institutions' own protocols. For TCRbeta analysis, collaborators shipped samples as frozen whole blood, isolated PBMCs, or DNA extracted from either of those sample types. The CDR1 and CDR2 encoded by the germline V gene (reference sequence) are LGHDT and YNNKEL. Between the V and J ends, shortened by 4 bases and 1 base respectively, the junction contains 10 bases. Its CDR3 holds 14 amino acids, cysteine through phenylalanine. This entry keeps only the CDR3 DNA: 42 bases, framed from base 1.

This chain joins TRBV3-1 (or the pseudogene TRBV3-2) to TRBJ1-1; no confident D gene assignment can be made. The sequence came from an older woman with COVID-19, enrolled during active disease. The sequenced material came from peripheral blood. The nucleotides read TGTGCCAGCAGCCTCGAATCACAGAACACTGAAGCTTTCTTT. Its protein is CASSLESQNTEAFF.